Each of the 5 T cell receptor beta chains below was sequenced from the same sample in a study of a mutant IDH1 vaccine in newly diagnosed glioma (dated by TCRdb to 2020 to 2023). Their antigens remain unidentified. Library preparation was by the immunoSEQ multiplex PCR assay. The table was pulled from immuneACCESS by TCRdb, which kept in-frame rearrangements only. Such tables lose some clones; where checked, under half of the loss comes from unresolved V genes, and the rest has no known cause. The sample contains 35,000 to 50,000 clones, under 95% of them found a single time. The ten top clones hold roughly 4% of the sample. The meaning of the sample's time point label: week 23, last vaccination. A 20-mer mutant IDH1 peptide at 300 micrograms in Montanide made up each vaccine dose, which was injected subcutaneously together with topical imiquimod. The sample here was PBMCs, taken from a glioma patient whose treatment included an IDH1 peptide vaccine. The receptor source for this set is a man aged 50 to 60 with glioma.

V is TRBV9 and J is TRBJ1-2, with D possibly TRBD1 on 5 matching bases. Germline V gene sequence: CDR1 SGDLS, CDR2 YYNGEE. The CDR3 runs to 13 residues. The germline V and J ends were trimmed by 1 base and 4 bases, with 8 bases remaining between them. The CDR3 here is CASSVSRAYGYTF. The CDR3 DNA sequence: TGTGCCAGCAGCGTATCCAGGGCCTATGGCTACACCTTC.

The CDR3: CASSFLGVPGYTF. CDR3 nucleotide sequence: TGTGCCAGCAGTTTTTTGGGGGTCCCTGGCTACACCTTC. The rearrangement links TRBV27 to TRBJ1-2; maybe TRBD1 (5 bases). Germline CDR1 is MNHEY and CDR2 is SMNVEV (reference sequence). This CDR3 contains 13 residues. The V gene lost 3 bases and the J gene lost 7 bases, with 12 bases spanning the gap.

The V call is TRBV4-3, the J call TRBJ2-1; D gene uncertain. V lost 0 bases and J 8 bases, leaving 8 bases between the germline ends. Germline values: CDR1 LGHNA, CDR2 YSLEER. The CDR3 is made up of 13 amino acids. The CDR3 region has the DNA TGCGCCAGCAGCCAAGATATCCGCCATGAGCAGTTCTTC. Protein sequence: CASSQDIRHEQFF.

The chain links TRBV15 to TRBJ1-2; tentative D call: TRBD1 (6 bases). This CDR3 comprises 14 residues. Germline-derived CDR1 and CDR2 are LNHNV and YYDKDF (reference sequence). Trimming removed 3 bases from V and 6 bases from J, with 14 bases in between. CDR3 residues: CATSSRGTWHGYTF. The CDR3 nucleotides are TGTGCCACCAGCAGCCGCGGGACATGGCATGGCTACACCTTC.

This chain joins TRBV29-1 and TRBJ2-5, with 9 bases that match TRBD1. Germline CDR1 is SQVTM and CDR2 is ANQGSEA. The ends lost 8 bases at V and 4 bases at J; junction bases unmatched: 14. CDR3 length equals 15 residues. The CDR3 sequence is CSFQTGTGMRETQYF. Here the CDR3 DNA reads TGCAGCTTTCAAACCGGGACAGGGATGAGAGAGACCCAGTACTTC. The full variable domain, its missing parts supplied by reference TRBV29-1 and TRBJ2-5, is SAVISQKPSRDICQRGTSLTIQCQVDSQVTMMFWYRQQPGQSLTLIATANQGSEATYESGFVIDKFPISRPNLTFSTLTVSNMSPEDSSIYLCSFQTGTGMRETQYFGPGTRLLVL.